A selection of T cell receptor beta chains follows, all from one sample in a study of blood T cell repertoires in COVID-19. Only in-frame clones appear in the TCRdb table, and some are missing; sequencing was by immunoSEQ multiplex PCR. The sample carries 100,000 to 150,000 clones, nearly 70% recorded once. The sample comprised peripheral blood. The receptors originated from a woman in her sixties or seventies with acute or convalescent COVID-19. CDR3s include the opening cysteine and the closing phenylalanine or tryptophan. Each record gives: J gene, D gene, V gene, clone size, CDR3 protein, CDR3 DNA. A D gene is named only where the DNA matches it firmly. Some rows mark clone size as missing; the rest say once, few, many or name a class of expanded clone.

TRBJ2-3 TRBD1 TRBV24-1 few CATSEAPGQGTDTQYF TGTGCCACCAGTGAGGCTCCGGGACAGGGGACAGATACGCAGTATTTT
TRBJ2-2 NA TRBV7-8 NA CASSLTSGNTGELFF TGTGCCAGCAGCTTGACGAGCGGGAACACCGGGGAGCTGTTTTTT
TRBJ2-1 NA TRBV2 few CASSEKRSSYNEQFF TGTGCCAGCAGTGAGAAGCGGAGCTCCTACAATGAGCAGTTCTTC
TRBJ1-6 NA TRBV7-8 NA CASSPRQLTSPLHF TGTGCCAGCAGCCCACGACAATTGACTTCACCCCTCCACTTT
TRBJ1-5 NA TRBV6-2/TRBV6-3 NA CASSYLSGDQPQHF TGTGCCAGCAGTTACCTCTCAGGGGATCAGCCCCAGCATTTT
TRBJ2-2 NA TRBV9 NA CASSAGNTGELFF TGTGCCAGCTCGGCAGGGAACACCGGGGAGCTGTTTTTT
TRBJ1-6 TRBD1 TRBV6-5 NA CASKKGAVNSPLHF TGTGCCAGCAAGAAGGGGGCTGTGAATTCACCCCTCCACTTT
TRBJ1-5 NA TRBV28 NA CASSLISGAQPQHF TGTGCCAGCAGTTTAATCTCAGGGGCTCAGCCCCAGCATTTT
TRBJ2-2 NA TRBV7-2 NA CASSPVRGAVGELFF TGTGCCAGCAGCCCCGTCAGGGGGGCCGTCGGGGAGCTGTTTTTT
TRBJ2-4 NA TRBV19 NA CASSETGPSVIQYF TGTGCCAGTAGCGAGACAGGACCCTCCGTCATTCAGTACTTC
TRBJ1-1 NA TRBV20-1 NA CSARSSTLAFF TGCAGTGCTAGGTCCTCAACTCTAGCTTTCTTT
TRBJ1-4 TRBD1 TRBV4-2 NA CASSPNPQGVNEKLFF TGTGCCAGCAGCCCAAATCCACAGGGGGTTAATGAAAAACTGTTTTTT
TRBJ2-1 TRBD2 TRBV28 NA CASSWTSGREHNEQFF TGTGCCAGCAGTTGGACTAGCGGGAGGGAACACAATGAGCAGTTCTTC
TRBJ1-1 NA TRBV29-1 few CSVADSPEAFF TGCAGCGTTGCCGACAGCCCTGAAGCTTTCTTT
TRBJ2-4 TRBD1 TRBV27 NA CASGPQGVKNIQYF TGTGCCAGCGGTCCACAGGGGGTCAAAAACATTCAGTACTTC
TRBJ2-7 TRBD1 TRBV7-2 NA CASSLVGTGGEQYF TGTGCCAGCAGCTTAGTCGGGACAGGGGGCGAGCAGTACTTC
TRBJ1-1 NA TRBV6-5 few CASRGHLNTEAFF TGTGCCAGCAGAGGACACCTGAACACTGAAGCTTTCTTT
TRBJ2-6 NA TRBV2 NA CASSEAGSYWAGANVLTF TGTGCCAGCAGTGAAGCGGGGAGCTACTGGGCTGGGGCCAACGTCCTGACTTTC
TRBJ1-6 NA TRBV30 once CAWSVGTYNSPLHF TGTGCCTGGAGTGTGGGCACTTATAATTCACCCCTCCACTTT
TRBJ2-3 NA TRBV3-1/TRBV3-2 NA CASSQVTGISDTQYF TGTGCCAGCAGCCAAGTGACGGGGATTTCAGATACGCAGTATTTT
TRBJ2-2 TRBD2 TRBV7-2 NA CASSLVGGGATGELFF TGTGCCAGCAGCTTAGTAGGCGGGGGGGCCACCGGGGAGCTGTTTTTT
TRBJ2-5 NA TRBV27 NA CASSPTGVGETQYF TGTGCCAGCAGTCCTACGGGAGTTGGAGAGACCCAGTACTTC
TRBJ2-7 TRBD1 TRBV2 NA CASSEGLGQAGNEQYF TGTGCCAGCAGTGAAGGGTTGGGACAGGCGGGTAACGAGCAGTACTTC
TRBJ1-1 NA TRBV6-5 NA CASGHTGTEAFF TGTGCCAGCGGCCACACGGGCACTGAAGCTTTCTTT
TRBJ1-2 NA TRBV7-8 many CASSLMAGDNYGYTF TGTGCCAGCAGCTTAATGGCAGGTGATAACTATGGCTACACCTTC
TRBJ2-2 NA TRBV5-6 NA CASRAGTIPGELFF TGTGCCAGCAGGGCCGGGACAATCCCCGGGGAGCTGTTTTTT
TRBJ1-2 TRBD1 TRBV27 NA CASSWDRNYGYTF TGTGCCAGCAGTTGGGACAGAAACTATGGCTACACCTTC
TRBJ1-2 NA TRBV4-3 NA CASSQAGVGYTF TGCGCCAGCAGCCAAGCCGGGGTTGGCTACACCTTC
TRBJ1-2 TRBD1 TRBV9 NA CASSVGDSPRDGYTF TGTGCCAGCAGCGTAGGGGACAGCCCAAGGGATGGCTACACCTTC
TRBJ1-3 TRBD1 TRBV7-2 many CASSSRTGRGNTIYF TGTGCCAGCAGCTCCAGGACAGGGAGGGGAAACACCATATATTTT
TRBJ1-2 TRBD1 TRBV19 once CASRDGQGFYGYTF TGTGCCAGTAGGGACGGACAGGGGTTCTATGGCTACACCTTC
TRBJ1-2 NA TRBV7-3 NA CASSFGANYGYTF TGTGCCAGCAGCTTCGGAGCTAACTATGGCTACACCTTC
TRBJ2-1 TRBD2 TRBV19 NA CASSIGLGGSDNEQFF TGTGCCAGTAGTATAGGGTTGGGAGGGAGCGATAATGAGCAGTTCTTC
TRBJ1-5 NA TRBV19 NA CASSISGGASNQPQHF TGTGCCAGTAGTATAAGCGGAGGGGCGAGCAATCAGCCCCAGCATTTT
TRBJ1-6 NA TRBV6-5 NA CASSYQQGRNSPLHF TGTGCCAGCAGTTACCAACAGGGAAGGAATTCACCCCTCCACTTT
TRBJ2-1 NA TRBV2 once CASSVGGPSYNEQFF TGTGCCAGCAGTGTGGGGGGACCCTCCTACAATGAGCAGTTCTTC
TRBJ1-4 NA TRBV18 NA CASSPRTANEKLFF TGTGCCAGCTCACCACGGACAGCTAATGAAAAACTGTTTTTT
TRBJ2-7 NA TRBV9 NA CASSVTDYEQYF TGTGCCAGCAGCGTCACAGACTACGAGCAGTACTTC
TRBJ1-5 NA TRBV19 NA CASRLSGTGLSNQPQHF TGTGCCAGTAGATTATCCGGGACGGGACTTAGCAATCAGCCCCAGCATTTT
TRBJ1-2 NA TRBV4-3 NA CASSQERTGSYGYTF TGCGCCAGCAGCCAAGAGAGAACAGGCTCCTATGGCTACACCTTC
TRBJ1-5 NA TRBV15 NA CATSPEIGANQPQHF TGTGCCACCAGCCCGGAGATTGGAGCCAATCAGCCCCAGCATTTT
TRBJ2-3 TRBD2 TRBV24-1 NA CATSDQRTSDTDTQYF TGTGCCACCAGTGATCAACGGACTAGCGACACAGATACGCAGTATTTT
TRBJ2-7 NA TRBV18 NA CASSLSLGDEQYF TGTGCCAGCTCACTCAGTCTAGGGGACGAGCAGTACTTC
TRBJ2-1 TRBD2 TRBV2 NA CASRKGTIAGTDNEQFF TGTGCCAGCAGGAAAGGGACGATAGCGGGAACGGACAATGAGCAGTTCTTC
TRBJ2-3 NA TRBV10-3 NA CAISVSQGRTDTQYF TGTGCCATCAGTGTCAGCCAGGGCCGGACAGATACGCAGTATTTT